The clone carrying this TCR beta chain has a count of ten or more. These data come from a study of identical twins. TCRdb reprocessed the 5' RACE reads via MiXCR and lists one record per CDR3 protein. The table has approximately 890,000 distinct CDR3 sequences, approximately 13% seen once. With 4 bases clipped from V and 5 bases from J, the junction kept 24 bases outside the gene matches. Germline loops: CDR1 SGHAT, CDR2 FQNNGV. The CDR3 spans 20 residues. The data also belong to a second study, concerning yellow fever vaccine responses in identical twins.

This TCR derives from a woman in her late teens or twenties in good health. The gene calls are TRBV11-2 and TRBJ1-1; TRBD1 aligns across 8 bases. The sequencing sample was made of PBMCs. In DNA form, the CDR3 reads TGTGCCAGCAGCTCCCCGCGGGACAGGAGGATGGTAGAGCTTTGGACTGAAGCTTTCTTT. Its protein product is CASSSPRDRRMVELWTEAFF.